This T cell receptor (beta chain) is from a study of T cells in narcolepsy. Generated by immunoSEQ multiplex PCR, the TCRdb table keeps only in-frame clones and is missing some. The profile shows about 35,000 clones, approximately 80% of them singletons. Study observations and caveats: Autoreactive clonotypes reportedly recurred in blood of same and different patients, not controls. Same-patient CSF and blood CD4+ T cell clonotypes included HCRT-specific and TRIB2-specific autoreactive ones.

This CDR3 is 14 amino acids long. Looked up from germline, CDR1 is MNHEY and CDR2 is SVGAGI. About this clone: What it binds is not known.

The chain employs TRBV6-5 and TRBJ2-5; 7 bases match TRBD1. The last part of the DNA fits TRBJ2-7 better; the J call may be wrong. Sequenced material: memory (CD45RA-) CD4+ T cells from blood. This sequence was found in a human donor in good health. As DNA, the CDR3 is TGTGCCAGCAGACCTGGACAGGTTCCCTACGAGCAGTACTTC. Translated, it gives CASRPGQVPYEQYF.